These 19 T cell receptor beta chains originate from one sample sequenced in a study of post-analysis software for immune sequencing data. These receptors' antigens are unknown. Overall study findings and caveats: Patients had higher frequencies than controls of about five TRBV segments, including TRBV5-6, TRBV5-1 and TRBV20-1.

TCR beta libraries were prepared from cDNA with unique molecular identifiers. In TCRdb, the PCR reads were re-called with MiXCR into one record per CDR3 protein. The sample lists roughly 580,000 distinct CDR3 sequences, roughly two fifths occurring once. The specimen was blood. The origin of the receptors is a girl aged 10-17 years with multiple sclerosis.

The V and J genes are TRBV7-9 and TRBJ2-2, with 7 bases matching TRBD1. The V gene's germline CDR1 is SEHNR and CDR2 FQNEAQ (reference sequence). The CDR3 is made up of 18 amino acids. V shed 5 bases and J 2 bases; nucleotides not matched to a gene: 14. This chain's CDR3 is CASSTGTDTTQNTGELFF. For the CDR3, the DNA is TGTGCCAGCAGCACGGGGACAGACACAACTCAAAACACCGGGGAGCTGTTTTTT.

The chain uses TRBV20-1 and TRBJ2-1, with TRBD2 matching over 13 bases. After removal of 1 base from V and 3 bases from J, the junction contained 9 bases not matched to a gene. The V gene's germline CDR1 is DFQATT and CDR2 SNEGSKA (reference sequence). This CDR3 region has 18 residues. CDR3 loop: CSARGSEGLAGFYNEQFF. CDR3 in DNA: TGCAGTGCTAGAGGTTCGGAGGGACTAGCGGGGTTCTACAATGAGCAGTTCTTC.

This sequence joins TRBV20-1 and TRBJ1-1; 7 bases are shared with TRBD1. Germline V lookup: CDR1 DFQATT, CDR2 SNEGSKA (reference sequence). V trimming: 6 bases; J trimming: 3 bases; junction bases outside the gene matches: 13. The CDR3 is 15 amino acids. The CDR3 reads CSAGSRGQVHTEAFF. CDR3 sequence (DNA): TGCAGTGCCGGGTCTAGGGGGCAGGTTCACACTGAAGCTTTCTTT.

This clonotype has more than one count but fewer than ten. V is TRBV3-1 and J is TRBJ2-3; TRBD2 might be the D (6 bases). V was shortened by 5 bases and J by 0 bases, with 9 bases between the two germline ends. This CDR3 has 14 residues. The germline V gene has CDR1 LGHDT and CDR2 YNNKEL (reference sequence). The CDR3 DNA reads as TGTGCCAGCAGCAAGCGGGTTAGCACAGATACGCAGTATTTT. This codes for CASSKRVSTDTQYF.

The J gene is TRBJ1-1, the V gene TRBV7-9; TRBD1 matches 7 bases. Germline V lookup: CDR1 SEHNR, CDR2 FQNEAQ (reference sequence). J lost 1 base, V lost 6 bases, and 11 bases had no gene match. The CDR3 runs 16 residues. CDR3 sequence reads: CASRSRDSMPNTEAFF. CDR3 coding DNA: TGTGCCAGCAGGTCCCGGGACAGCATGCCGAACACTGAAGCTTTCTTT.

The V call is TRBV7-8, the J call TRBJ1-2; no reliable D call. Trimming removed 1 base from V and 4 bases from J, with 10 bases in between. This CDR3 is built from 14 residues. Germline V gene data show CDR1 as SGHVS and CDR2 as FQNEAQ. CDR3 loop: CASSLDGRPYGYTF. CDR3 DNA sequence: TGTGCCAGCAGCTTAGATGGGAGGCCCTATGGCTACACCTTC.

This clonotype was detected ten times or more. V gene TRBV6-2 or TRBV6-3 combines with J gene TRBJ2-5; 12 nucleotides match TRBD2. There are 17 residues in the CDR3. In germline, CDR1 is MNHEY, CDR2 SVGEGT. The V and J ends lost 7 bases and 5 bases, in that order; junction bases with no gene match: 14. The CDR3 region has the DNA TGTGCCAGCACCTACCCCGGACTAGCGGGAATTATGGAGACCCAGTACTTC. Its protein product is CASTYPGLAGIMETQYF.

V gene TRBV12-3 or TRBV12-4 combines with J gene TRBJ1-2; 7 nucleotides match TRBD1. Unmatched junction bases numbered 6, after V lost 5 bases and J lost 6 bases. The CDR3 consists of 13 residues. CDR3 protein: CASSPRDRNGYTF. The DNA for the CDR3 is TGTGCCAGCAGTCCCCGGGACAGAAATGGCTACACCTTC.

The chain is built from TRBV5-5 and TRBJ2-3; TRBD2 is a possible D gene (5 bases). Germline V lookup: CDR1 SGHKS, CDR2 YYEKEE (reference sequence). Trimming took 0 bases from V and 10 from J, leaving 12 bases between them. The CDR3 covers 13 residues. CDR3 sequence reads: CASSLDLANSQYF. As DNA, the CDR3 is TGTGCCAGCAGCTTGGATTTAGCGAACTCGCAGTATTTT.

The chain has TRBV12-3 or TRBV12-4 and TRBJ2-3; D might be TRBD2 (5 bases). This CDR3 contains 14 residues. V lost 7 bases and J lost 4, with 15 bases in between. The CDR3 sequence is CASTLRGSADTQYF. The CDR3 region has the DNA TGTGCCAGCACTCTCCGAGGGAGCGCAGATACGCAGTATTTT.

The V call is TRBV5-1, the J call TRBJ2-5; possible D gene TRBD2, 6 bases. Trimming took off 3 bases at V and 4 bases at J, with 10 bases between the two ends. Germline loops: CDR1 SGHRS, CDR2 YFSETQ. The CDR3 has 13 residues. The CDR3 DNA sequence: TGCGCCAGCAGCTCAGCCGGGGGAGAGACCCAGTACTTC. Residues: CASSSAGGETQYF.

This clonotype was recorded once. The chain employs TRBV20-1 and TRBJ1-2; D is perhaps TRBD1 (5 bases). The CDR3 is made up of 13 amino acids. The V gene's germline CDR1 is DFQATT and CDR2 SNEGSKA (reference sequence). Trimming took off 5 bases at V and 5 bases at J, with 15 bases between the two ends. DNA of the CDR3: TGCAGTGCTGGGGACCCGAGGGATTATGGCTACACCTTC. Translating it yields CSAGDPRDYGYTF.

The chain recombines TRBV9 with TRBJ2-7; TRBD2 is a possible D gene (6 bases). The V gene lost 7 bases and the J gene lost 3 bases, with 17 bases spanning the gap. The CDR3 covers 14 residues. Germline CDR1 is SGDLS and CDR2 is YYNGEE. The CDR3 region is CASAEGSAGYEQYF. As DNA, the CDR3 is TGTGCCAGCGCGGAGGGCAGCGCGGGCTACGAGCAGTACTTC. The full variable domain, with the rest looked up from reference TRBV9 and TRBJ2-7, is DSGVTQTPKHLITATGQRVTLRCSPRSGDLSVYWYQQSLDQGLQFLIQYYNGEERAKGNILERFSAQQFPDLHSELNLSSLELGDSALYFCASAEGSAGYEQYFGPGTRLTVT.

This sequence joins TRBV12-3 or TRBV12-4 and TRBJ2-5, with D possibly matching TRBD2 (6 bases). CDR3 length: 17 amino acids. Trimming shortened V by 5 bases and J by 0 bases, and 19 bases separated the two germline ends. Written as DNA, the CDR3 is TGTGCCAGCAGTCCGACTGGCGGGGAACTGTACCAAGAGACCCAGTACTTC. As protein: CASSPTGGELYQETQYF.

The chain employs TRBV11-3 and TRBJ2-7; D might be TRBD2 (5 bases). CDR3 length: 16 amino acids. Germline values: CDR1 SGHNT, CDR2 YENEEA. V lost 5 bases to trimming and J lost 1 base, with 18 bases between them. The CDR3 spells CASSPRVTDRSYEQYF. CDR3 nucleotide sequence: TGTGCCAGCAGCCCGAGGGTGACTGACCGATCCTACGAGCAGTACTTC.

The genes are TRBV6-1 and TRBJ2-5, with TRBD2 identical over 12 bases. The V gene's germline CDR1 is MNHNS and CDR2 SASEGT. The CDR3 spans 15 residues. V trimming: 6 bases; J trimming: 5 bases; junction bases outside the gene matches: 7. CDR3 amino acids: CASRMRLAGAETQYF. The CDR3, as DNA: TGTGCCAGCAGAATGAGACTAGCGGGAGCGGAGACCCAGTACTTC.

The J gene is TRBJ2-5, the V gene TRBV6-6; D unclear. The CDR3 is made up of 13 amino acids. The germline CDR1 and CDR2 sequences are MNHNY and SVGAGI (reference sequence). Between the trimmed V and J ends, which lost 8 bases and 1 base, there was a span of 11 bases. Written as DNA, the CDR3 is TGTGCCAGCGGACCCTGGAGCCAAGAGACCCAGTACTTC. Protein sequence: CASGPWSQETQYF.

This clonotype has a count of ten or more. V is TRBV7-2 and J is TRBJ1-6; unclear D gene. The CDR3 extends over 13 amino acids. CDR1 SGHTA and CDR2 FQGNSA come from the germline V gene. Trimming took off 1 base at V and 7 bases at J, with 5 bases between the two ends. In DNA, the CDR3 is TGTGCCAGCAGCTTAGAGGCAAATTCACCCCTCCACTTT. Translation gives CASSLEANSPLHF.

In this sample, this clonotype turned up a few times. The rearrangement joins TRBV12-3 or TRBV12-4 to TRBJ1-1; 10 nucleotides match TRBD1. CDR3 size: 14 residues. V lost 8 bases, J lost 4 bases, and 7 bases stayed unmatched. The CDR3 region is CASGQGVLVTEAFF. DNA of the CDR3: TGTGCCAGCGGACAGGGGGTTCTCGTCACTGAAGCTTTCTTT.